This T cell receptor (beta chain) derives from a study of blood T cells in healthy people across ages. Turning to the study itself: Researchers report that template switching captured about one barcoded beta molecule per two T cells.

Notes on this clonotype: A read error may explain this, as a much larger clone is one base away.

The use of a sample-barcoded 5' primer and a J-beta primer mix characterized a second PCR of about 7 to 12 cycles. Each CDR3 protein is one row after TCRdb ran MiXCR on the 5' RACE reads. Of roughly 1,000,000 distinct CDR3 sequences in the sample, 20% to 25% were seen once. The CDR3 loop spans 15 amino acids. The germline V gene encodes CDR1 MRHNA and CDR2 SNTAGT. The same data also went into a second study, on T cells of mothers and their children.

The sample taken for sequencing was blood. This clonotype originated in a girl under 10 years old in good health. The chain recombines TRBV6-4 with TRBJ2-1; 9 bases fit TRBD2. This CDR3 reads CASSDSAGGYKEQFF. The CDR3, as DNA: TGTGCCAGCAGTGACTCAGCGGGGGGCTACAAAGAGCAGTTCTTC.